This is a list of T cell receptor beta chains from one sample in a study of blood T cell repertoires in COVID-19. This table comes from immunoSEQ multiplex PCR, and its TCRdb copy is limited to in-frame clones, with some not included. In the table there are under 200,000 clones, around 77% of which are singletons. The sample comprised peripheral blood. The source is a man between 60 and 75 years old with active or convalescent COVID-19. Both conserved end residues are part of each CDR3. The order of the fields is V gene, clone size, D gene, J gene, CDR3 DNA, CDR3 protein. A D gene is named only where the DNA matches it firmly. Clone size appears in some rows only: once, few, many, or a class for an expanded clone.

V: TRBV5-1; size: .; D: .; J: TRBJ2-3; DNA: TGCGCCAGCAGTAGCGGCCTCTCGGATACGCAGTATTTT; CDR3: CASSSGLSDTQYF
V: TRBV28; size: few; D: TRBD1; J: TRBJ2-7; DNA: TGTGCCAGCATCCCGACAGGGGCGACCTCCTACGAGCAGTACTTC; CDR3: CASIPTGATSYEQYF
V: TRBV3-1/TRBV3-2; size: .; D: TRBD2; J: TRBJ2-1; DNA: TGTGCCAGCAGCCACCAGACTAGCGGGAGAGCTGAGCAGTTCTTC; CDR3: CASSHQTSGRAEQFF
V: TRBV7-3; size: .; D: TRBD1; J: TRBJ2-1; DNA: TGTGCCAGCAGCGCGACAGGGGGCGCTGAGCAGTTCTTC; CDR3: CASSATGGAEQFF
V: TRBV14; size: .; D: .; J: TRBJ2-3; DNA: TGTGCCAGCAGCCGTCGTAGAGCTAGCACAGATACGCAGTATTTT; CDR3: CASSRRRASTDTQYF
V: TRBV3-1/TRBV3-2; size: .; D: .; J: TRBJ2-6; DNA: TGTGCCAGCAGCCGGAGCTCTGGGGCCAACGTCCTGACTTTC; CDR3: CASSRSSGANVLTF
V: TRBV5-1; size: .; D: TRBD1; J: TRBJ2-7; DNA: TGCGCCAGCGGCGGACAGGGGGCTTTATCGGGGGAGCAGTACTTC; CDR3: CASGGQGALSGEQYF
V: TRBV27; size: .; D: .; J: TRBJ2-6; DNA: TGTGCCAGCAGTTTGTCCAAGCCTCCGGCCAACGTCCTGACTTTC; CDR3: CASSLSKPPANVLTF
V: TRBV7-9; size: .; D: TRBD2; J: TRBJ2-7; DNA: TGTGCCAGCAGCCCTACTAGCGCCTACGAGCAGTACTTC; CDR3: CASSPTSAYEQYF
V: TRBV29-1; size: .; D: .; J: TRBJ2-3; DNA: TGCAGCGCATTAGCGGCAGGCACAGATACGCAGTATTTT; CDR3: CSALAAGTDTQYF
V: TRBV5-1; size: .; D: TRBD2; J: TRBJ2-5; DNA: TGCGCCAGCAGGGGGGCTAGCGGGCAAGAGACCCAGTACTTC; CDR3: CASRGASGQETQYF
V: TRBV7-3; size: .; D: TRBD2; J: TRBJ2-3; DNA: TGTGCCAGCAGCTTATTTGCGGGAGGGCCTGGAGATACGCAGTATTTT; CDR3: CASSLFAGGPGDTQYF
V: TRBV28; size: .; D: .; J: TRBJ2-7; DNA: TGTGCCAGCAGTTTAGCCGCTAGACCGCAGTACTTC; CDR3: CASSLAARPQYF
V: TRBV7-7; size: .; D: .; J: TRBJ2-7; DNA: TGTGCCAGCAGCTTGGACAGAGGCTACGAGCAGTACTTC; CDR3: CASSLDRGYEQYF
V: TRBV7-2; size: .; D: TRBD1; J: TRBJ1-3; DNA: TGTGCCAGCAGCCCCCGGCAGGGGGAAGGAAACACCATATATTTT; CDR3: CASSPRQGEGNTIYF
V: TRBV2; size: many; D: TRBD1; J: TRBJ2-7; DNA: TGTGCCAGCAGGACGACAGGGGGCGACGAGCAGTACTTC; CDR3: CASRTTGGDEQYF
V: TRBV24-1; size: .; D: .; J: TRBJ2-7; DNA: TGTGCCACCAAGGGGGAAACCTACGAGCAGTACTTC; CDR3: CATKGETYEQYF
V: TRBV18; size: once; D: .; J: TRBJ2-1; DNA: TGTGCCAGCTCACTCACAGGGCGCTACAATGAGCAGTTCTTC; CDR3: CASSLTGRYNEQFF
V: TRBV7-2; size: .; D: TRBD2; J: TRBJ2-5; DNA: TGTGCCAGCAGCCCTCGGGTTAGCGGGAGAGGTTACGAGACCCAGTACTTC; CDR3: CASSPRVSGRGYETQYF
V: TRBV18; size: .; D: .; J: TRBJ1-6; DNA: TGTGCCAGCTCACTATCAACAGATTCACCCCTCCACTTT; CDR3: CASSLSTDSPLHF
V: TRBV7-2; size: once; D: .; J: TRBJ2-7; DNA: TGTGCCAGCAGCTTAAATACGGGGGCCTACGAGCAGTACTTC; CDR3: CASSLNTGAYEQYF
V: TRBV19; size: .; D: TRBD2; J: TRBJ2-1; DNA: TGTGCCAGTAGTACTAGCGGATCCTACAATGAGCAGTTCTTC; CDR3: CASSTSGSYNEQFF
V: TRBV6-5; size: .; D: .; J: TRBJ1-5; DNA: TGTGCCAGCGGTCGGAGCAATCAGCCCCAGCATTTT; CDR3: CASGRSNQPQHF
V: TRBV21-1; size: .; D: .; J: TRBJ2-3; DNA: TGTGCCAGCAGCATAACGGGAGGTTGTTTCACAGATACGCAGTATTTT; CDR3: CASSITGGCFTDTQYF
V: TRBV2; size: .; D: TRBD1; J: TRBJ1-4; DNA: TGTGCCAGCAGTGAATTTTGGACAGGGGAAGGAAAACTGTTTTTT; CDR3: CASSEFWTGEGKLFF
V: TRBV6-2/TRBV6-3; size: .; D: .; J: TRBJ2-1; DNA: TGTGCCAGCAGTTACTCCGTACCGCGTGGGCACAATGAGCAGTTCTTC; CDR3: CASSYSVPRGHNEQFF
V: TRBV5-1; size: .; D: TRBD1; J: TRBJ2-7; DNA: TGCGCCAGCAGCACACAGGGGTACTACGAGCAGTACTTC; CDR3: CASSTQGYYEQYF
V: TRBV29-1; size: .; D: .; J: TRBJ2-3; DNA: TGCAGCGTTGAAGGGCTGGTGTTCGGCACAGATACGCAGTATTTT; CDR3: CSVEGLVFGTDTQYF
V: TRBV27; size: .; D: .; J: TRBJ1-2; DNA: TGTGCCAGCAGCCCTAGGGCAGGGGTATACTATGGCTACACCTTC; CDR3: CASSPRAGVYYGYTF
V: TRBV5-1; size: .; D: .; J: TRBJ1-6; DNA: TGCGCCAGCAGGAATCTAACCCATTCACCCCTCCACTTT; CDR3: CASRNLTHSPLHF
V: TRBV10-3; size: few; D: TRBD2; J: TRBJ2-1; DNA: TGTGCCATCAGTGCCCGGGAGGGGGGGAATGAGCAGTTCTTC; CDR3: CAISAREGGNEQFF
V: TRBV7-6; size: few; D: .; J: TRBJ2-7; DNA: TGTGCCAGCAGCTTAAGTCCAGTAGCTGGCTACGAGCAGTACTTC; CDR3: CASSLSPVAGYEQYF
V: TRBV4-2; size: .; D: .; J: TRBJ2-7; DNA: TGTGCCAGCAGCCAATTAGCAGGACGGACAAGCTCCTACGAGCAGTACTTC; CDR3: CASSQLAGRTSSYEQYF
V: TRBV28; size: .; D: TRBD1; J: TRBJ1-1; DNA: TGTGCCAGCAGTTTATTATCGGACAGGGCCGCTTTCTTT; CDR3: CASSLLSDRAAFF
V: TRBV6-5; size: .; D: TRBD1; J: TRBJ2-7; DNA: TGTGCCAGCACCCAGGGACAGACCTACGAGCAGTACTTC; CDR3: CASTQGQTYEQYF
V: TRBV6-4; size: .; D: TRBD1; J: TRBJ1-1; DNA: TGTGCCAGCAGTGACCTACAGGGGACTGAAGCTTTCTTT; CDR3: CASSDLQGTEAFF
V: TRBV18; size: .; D: .; J: TRBJ2-1; DNA: TGTGCCAGCTCACCACTGGACATCCTTTCGAGCTCCTACAATGAGCAGTTCTTC; CDR3: CASSPLDILSSSYNEQFF
V: TRBV5-4; size: once; D: TRBD1; J: TRBJ2-3; DNA: TGTGCCAGCAGGCTTAGCACAGGGGTGGGCACAGATACGCAGTATTTT; CDR3: CASRLSTGVGTDTQYF
V: TRBV7-9; size: .; D: .; J: TRBJ2-1; DNA: TGTGCCAGCAGCTTTCCAGGTAATGAGCAGTTCTTC; CDR3: CASSFPGNEQFF
V: TRBV2; size: .; D: .; J: TRBJ2-3; DNA: TGTGCCAGCACGGTTCTTCGTTCGAGAGCTAGCACAGATACGCAGTATTTT; CDR3: CASTVLRSRASTDTQYF
V: TRBV3-1/TRBV3-2; size: .; D: .; J: TRBJ1-5; DNA: TGTGCCAGCAGCCCCCCAGTGTACCCTAATCAGCCCCAGCATTTT; CDR3: CASSPPVYPNQPQHF
V: TRBV7-3; size: .; D: .; J: TRBJ2-2; DNA: TGTGCCAGCAGCTTAAGGCCAGGGTTCGACACCGGGGAGCTGTTTTTT; CDR3: CASSLRPGFDTGELFF
V: TRBV4-2; size: .; D: TRBD1; J: TRBJ1-6; DNA: TGTGCCAGCAGCCGCCGACAGGGAGATAATTCACCCCTCCACTTT; CDR3: CASSRRQGDNSPLHF
V: TRBV20-1; size: .; D: .; J: TRBJ1-6; DNA: TGCAGTGCAAGTTCGGGACAAGGAAATTCACCCCTCCACTTT; CDR3: CSASSGQGNSPLHF
V: TRBV5-1; size: few; D: TRBD1; J: TRBJ1-4; DNA: TGCGCCAGCAGCTCTTCGGGACAGGGTGAAAAACTGTTTTTT; CDR3: CASSSSGQGEKLFF
V: TRBV11-2; size: .; D: .; J: TRBJ2-1; DNA: TGTGCCAGCAGCTTAATCGGGAAGGGTTACAATGAGCAGTTCTTC; CDR3: CASSLIGKGYNEQFF
V: TRBV2; size: .; D: .; J: TRBJ2-7; DNA: TGTGCCAGCAGTGAAAGCCGTTCAACCTACGAGCAGTACTTC; CDR3: CASSESRSTYEQYF
V: TRBV4-1; size: .; D: TRBD1; J: TRBJ2-2; DNA: TGCGCCAGCAGCCAACCAGACAGGGGTATGGGCGGGGAGCTGTTTTTT; CDR3: CASSQPDRGMGGELFF